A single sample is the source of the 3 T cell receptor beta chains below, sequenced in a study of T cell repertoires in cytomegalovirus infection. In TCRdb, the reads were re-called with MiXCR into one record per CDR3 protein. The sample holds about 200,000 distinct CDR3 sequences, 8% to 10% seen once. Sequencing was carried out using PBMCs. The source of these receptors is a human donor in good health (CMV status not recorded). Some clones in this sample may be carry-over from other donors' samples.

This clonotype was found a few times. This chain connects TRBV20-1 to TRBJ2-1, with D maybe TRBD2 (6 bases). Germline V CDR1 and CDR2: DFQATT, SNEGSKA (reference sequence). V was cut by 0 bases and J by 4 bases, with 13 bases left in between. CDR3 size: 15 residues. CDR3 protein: CSARDLRDLYNEQFF. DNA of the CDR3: TGCAGTGCTAGAGATTTGCGGGACCTATACAATGAGCAGTTCTTC.

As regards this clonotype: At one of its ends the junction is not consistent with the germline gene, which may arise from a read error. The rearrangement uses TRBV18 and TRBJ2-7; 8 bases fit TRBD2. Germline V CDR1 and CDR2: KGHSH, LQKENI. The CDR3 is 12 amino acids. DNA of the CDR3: TGTGCCAGCTCACCCCAAAGCGGGAGTGGAGACTTC. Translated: CASSPQSGSGDF. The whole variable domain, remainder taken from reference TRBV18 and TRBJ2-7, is NAGVMQNPRHLVRRRGQEARLRCSPMKGHSHVYWYRQLPEEGLKFMVYLQKENIIDESGMPKERFSAEFPKEGPSILRIQQVVRGDSAAYFCASSPQSGSGDFGPGTRLTVT.

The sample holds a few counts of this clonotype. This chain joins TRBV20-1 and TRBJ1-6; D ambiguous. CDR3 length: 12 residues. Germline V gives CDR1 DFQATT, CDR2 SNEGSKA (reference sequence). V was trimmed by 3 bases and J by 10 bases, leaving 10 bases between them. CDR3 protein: CSARAGSSPLHF. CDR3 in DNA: TGCAGTGCTAGGGCCGGGAGCTCACCCCTCCACTTT.